Presented here are 30 T cell receptor beta chains from one specimen sequenced in a study of shared clonotypes between healthy human individuals. Repertoires were generated with immunoSEQ multiplex PCR, while TCRdb's copy carries only in-frame clones and drops some. Found here are a few hundred thousand clones, more than 60% of them singletons; the top ten hold about 10%. The sequenced sample was memory CD4+ T cells sorted from blood. Specified subset: CD45RA-negative fraction. The receptors come from a man under 40 in good health.

The chain recombines TRBV27 with TRBJ2-1; D possibly uses TRBD1 or TRBD2 (5 bases each). This CDR3 is 13 amino acids long. Germline CDR1 reads MNHEY; CDR2 reads SMNVEV (reference sequence). Trimming removed 5 bases from V and 8 bases from J, with 13 bases in between. The CDR3, as DNA: TGTGCCAGCAGTGGGGGATGGGAGCATGAGCAGTTCTTC. Protein product: CASSGGWEHEQFF.

The chain uses TRBV11-2 and TRBJ1-2; a weak D match, TRBD1 (5 bases). The ends were cut back, 5 bases at V and 8 bases at J, with 21 bases in the middle. Germline V gene data show CDR1 as SGHAT and CDR2 as FQNNGV. The CDR3 length is 15 residues. CDR3 in amino acids: CASSNNLGRTAGYTF. In nucleotides, the CDR3 is TGTGCCAGCAGCAACAATCTGGGACGGACGGCGGGCTACACCTTC.

The chain has TRBV18 and TRBJ1-1, with D uncertain. The germline V gene encodes CDR1 KGHSH and CDR2 LQKENI. V gave up 2 bases and J gave up 0 bases, with 7 bases separating them. The CDR3 sequence is 14 residues long. The CDR3 reads CASSPGGLNTEAFF. The CDR3 region has the DNA TGTGCCAGCTCACCAGGCGGACTGAACACTGAAGCTTTCTTT.

This clone was seen ten or more times. The V gene is TRBV7-2, the J gene TRBJ2-5; possible D gene TRBD1, 5 bases. Germline lookup yields CDR1 SGHTA and CDR2 FQGNSA. The ends were cut back, 7 bases at V and 1 base at J, with 16 bases in the middle. This CDR3 is 15 amino acids long. In nucleotides, the CDR3 is TGTGCCAGCACCTTTAATCCAGGGTCCCAAGAGACCCAGTACTTC. Translated: CASTFNPGSQETQYF.

This clone was observed a few times. This same CDR3 is encoded by further DNA sequences in the sample. The gene calls are TRBV29-1 and TRBJ2-3; weak D call: TRBD1 (5 bases). Deletions cut 3 bases from V and 1 base from J, with 8 bases between. Germline V gene lookup returns CDR1 SQVTM and CDR2 ANQGSEA. CDR3 size: 13 residues. The CDR3 DNA reads as TGCAGCGTTGATGAAGGGGGCACAGATACGCAGTATTTT. It is translated as CSVDEGGTDTQYF.

CDR3 nucleotide sequence: TGTGCCAGCAGCCCTACTACTAGCAGGCCCTCCTACGAGCAGTACTTC. Translated, it gives CASSPTTSRPSYEQYF. V usage is TRBV5-5 and J usage is TRBJ2-7; D possibly corresponds to TRBD2 (6 bases). The germline V gene encodes CDR1 SGHKS and CDR2 YYEKEE (reference sequence). CDR3 length: 16 residues. The germline V and J ends were trimmed by 4 bases and 0 bases, with 17 bases remaining between them.

V usage is TRBV5-1 and J usage is TRBJ2-7; 9 bases fit TRBD1. J gave up 5 bases and V 0 bases, and 3 bases lay outside the gene matches. This CDR3 has 14 amino acids. In germline, CDR1 is SGHRS, CDR2 YFSETQ. As DNA, the CDR3 is TGCGCCAGCAGCTTGGCGGACAGGGGCGACGAGCAGTACTTC. It translates to CASSLADRGDEQYF.

J is TRBJ1-2 and V is TRBV11-2; maybe TRBD1 (6 bases). The CDR3 is 18 amino acids. V lost 4 bases and J lost 7, with 28 bases in between. Germline loops: CDR1 SGHAT, CDR2 FQNNGV. The DNA for the CDR3 is TGTGCCAGCAGCTCGGGGATCGGGACAACGATTACCTCTGGTGGCTACACCTTC. Translation gives CASSSGIGTTITSGGYTF.

This clone was recorded a few times. The gene calls are TRBV7-2 and TRBJ2-3, with D unclear. Germline V gene sequence: CDR1 SGHTA, CDR2 FQGNSA. There are 11 residues in the CDR3. The V end lost 4 bases, the J end lost 3 bases, and 2 bases lay between the germline ends. The CDR3 DNA is TGTGCCAGCAGCTATACAGATACGCAGTATTTT. Protein product: CASSYTDTQYF.

The sample holds one count of this clone. The V gene is TRBV6-1, the J gene TRBJ2-5, with 10 bases that match TRBD1. Germline V lookup: CDR1 MNHNS, CDR2 SASEGT. Trimming cost V 6 bases and J 4 bases; bases outside gene matches: 8. The CDR3 spans 15 residues. CDR3 DNA: TGTGCCAGCAGCTCAACCGGGACAGGGGCAGAGACCCAGTACTTC. Its protein product is CASSSTGTGAETQYF.

This sequence joins TRBV10-2 and TRBJ2-7, with D possibly TRBD1 on 6 matching bases. Germline CDR1 WSHSY, CDR2 SAAADI. V was pared by 5 bases and J by 7 bases, with 24 bases between. The length of the CDR3 is 16 residues. The DNA of the CDR3 is TGCGCCAGCAGTCCGGGCAGGGGAATTAAAAACGTAGAGCAGTACTTC. The encoded protein is CASSPGRGIKNVEQYF.

This sequence joins TRBV11-2 and TRBJ1-1; D possibly corresponds to TRBD1 (5 bases). Germline V lookup: CDR1 SGHAT, CDR2 FQNNGV. The ends were cut back, 4 bases at V and 0 bases at J, with 9 bases in the middle. The CDR3 is 14 amino acids. In DNA, the CDR3 is TGTGCCAGCAGCTGGGGCGGGGTGAACACTGAAGCTTTCTTT. Its protein is CASSWGGVNTEAFF.

This sequence joins TRBV7-2 and TRBJ2-5, with 8 bases that match TRBD1. The CDR3 runs 13 residues. The V segment lost 5 bases and the J segment 4 bases; nucleotides outside the gene matches: 3. CDR1 and CDR2 (germline): SGHTA, FQGNSA. The CDR3 sequence is CASSHDRGETQYF. CDR3 nucleotides: TGTGCCAGCAGCCATGACAGGGGAGAGACCCAGTACTTC.

The chain recombines TRBV6-1 with TRBJ1-2, with D unclear. The CDR3 totals 13 residues. Trimming removed 6 bases from V and 2 bases from J, with 10 bases in between. CDR1 is MNHNS and CDR2 is SASEGT in the germline V gene. The CDR3, as DNA: TGTGCCAGCAGCCGAGCGGGGAACTATGGCTACACCTTC. Translating gives CASSRAGNYGYTF.

This chain links TRBV6-5 with TRBJ2-5; 9 nucleotides match TRBD2. V lost 5 bases and J lost 5; bases outside the gene matches: 9. The CDR3 sequence is 15 residues long. Looked up from germline, CDR1 is MNHEY and CDR2 is SVGAGI. The CDR3 is CASSTSRGGMETQYF. The DNA of the CDR3 is TGTGCCAGCAGTACCTCGCGGGGGGGTATGGAGACCCAGTACTTC.

The chain uses TRBV7-9 and TRBJ2-5; 9 bases are shared with TRBD1. Losses at the gene ends were 6 bases for V and 5 bases for J; bases not matched to a gene: 4. This CDR3 has 13 residues. Germline loops: CDR1 SEHNR, CDR2 FQNEAQ (reference sequence). The CDR3 nucleotides are TGTGCCAGCAGTAGGGACAGGGACGAGACCCAGTACTTC. Its translation is CASSRDRDETQYF.

This chain links TRBV10-3 with TRBJ2-7, with D perhaps matching TRBD1 (6 bases). V was cut by 7 bases and J by 6 bases, with 13 bases left in between. The CDR3 runs to 12 residues. CDR1 ENHRY and CDR2 SYGVKD come from the germline V gene. The CDR3 sequence: CAIKGQFSEQYF. The CDR3 DNA reads TGTGCCATCAAAGGACAGTTCTCCGAGCAGTACTTC.

The chain links TRBV6-1 to TRBJ2-7; TRBD1 is a possible D gene (7 bases). The CDR3 runs 13 residues. Deletions cut 1 base from V and 6 bases from J, with 10 bases between. Germline V gives CDR1 MNHNS, CDR2 SASEGT. CDR3 DNA sequence: TGTGCCAGCAGTGAAGACAGGGGAGGCGAGCAGTACTTC. Protein product: CASSEDRGGEQYF.

This rearrangement joins TRBV2 to TRBJ1-3; perhaps TRBD1 as D (5 bases). The CDR3 is 12 residues long. The V and J ends lost 10 bases and 9 bases respectively, with 16 bases between them. CDR1 and CDR2 (germline): SNHLY, FYNNEI. CDR3 bases: TGTGCCACGGGGACCGTTCCCGGCACCATATATTTT. It specifies CATGTVPGTIYF.

The rearrangement links TRBV28 to TRBJ2-5, with unresolved D. The CDR3 totals 13 residues. Germline V CDR1 and CDR2: MDHEN, SYDVKM. Between the trimmed V and J ends, which lost 7 bases and 5 bases, there was a span of 14 bases. CDR3 in DNA: TGTGCCAGCACCGATCAGCTTGGCGAGACCCAGTACTTC. Translation gives CASTDQLGETQYF.

The chain uses TRBV5-1 and TRBJ2-1; weak D call: TRBD2 (6 bases). Looked up from germline, CDR1 is SGHRS and CDR2 is YFSETQ. V dropped 2 bases and J dropped 6 bases, with 18 bases sitting between them. This CDR3 region has 16 residues. Here the CDR3 reads CASSLVPGVSRNEQFF. Written as DNA, the CDR3 is TGCGCCAGCAGCTTAGTCCCGGGAGTGAGTCGCAATGAGCAGTTCTTC.

V usage is TRBV11-1 and J usage is TRBJ2-5, with TRBD1 matching 7 bases. The CDR3 has 15 residues. Germline V gene sequence: CDR1 SGHAT, CDR2 FQDESV (reference sequence). Losses at the gene ends were 1 base for V and 6 bases for J; bases not matched to a gene: 8. The CDR3 is CASSLEGGRTKTQYF. Written as DNA, the CDR3 is TGTGCCAGCAGCTTAGAAGGGGGCAGGACGAAGACCCAGTACTTC.

This clone was seen only a few times. The CDR3, as DNA: TGTGCCAGCATAAGGACAGGGGATCAGCCCCAGCATTTT. It translates to CASIRTGDQPQHF. The chain uses TRBV6-1 and TRBJ1-5, with TRBD1 identical over 9 bases. The CDR3 runs to 13 residues. V was clipped by 7 bases and J by 5 bases; unmatched bases: 3. CDR1 is MNHNS, CDR2 SASEGT, per germline.

This chain joins TRBV6-5 and TRBJ1-5; 7 bases align to TRBD1. The CDR3 spans 15 residues. J lost 7 bases, V lost 6 bases, and 12 bases had no gene match. CDR1 and CDR2 (germline): MNHEY, SVGAGI. DNA of the CDR3: TGTGCCAGCAGCTCTGACAGGGAATTTAGCCAGCCCCAGCATTTT. Translating it yields CASSSDREFSQPQHF.

The V gene is TRBV15, the J gene TRBJ2-7; D is unresolved. V was trimmed by 0 bases and J by 2 bases, leaving 8 bases between them. The CDR3 is 14 residues long. Germline V gene lookup returns CDR1 LNHNV and CDR2 YYDKDF (reference sequence). Here the CDR3 DNA reads TGTGCCACCAGCAGAGATATTCAGGCCTACGAGCAGTACTTC. This codes for CATSRDIQAYEQYF.

The chain recombines TRBV11-3 with TRBJ2-3; D ambiguous. The V gene lost 0 bases and the J gene lost 5 bases, with 6 bases spanning the gap. Germline CDR1 reads SGHNT; CDR2 reads YENEEA. The length of the CDR3 is 13 residues. DNA for the CDR3: TGTGCCAGCAGCTTAGATCGGGTAGATACGCAGTATTTT. This sequence encodes CASSLDRVDTQYF.

The chain combines TRBV12-5 with TRBJ1-1, with D possibly TRBD1 on 5 matching bases. Trimming left V 7 bases short and J 7 bases short, with 13 bases between. The germline V gene encodes CDR1 LGHNT and CDR2 FRNRAP. The CDR3 has 12 residues. As DNA, the CDR3 is TGTGCTAGTGCCCAGCGGGGGATTGAAGCTTTCTTT. Amino acids: CASAQRGIEAFF.

The chain carries TRBV7-2 and TRBJ2-2, with 8 bases that match TRBD1. The germline CDR1 and CDR2 sequences are SGHTA and FQGNSA. V dropped 1 base and J dropped 10; count of bases not matched to a gene: 8. The CDR3 loop spans 15 amino acids. CDR3 residues: CASSLDPGGEEELFF. The CDR3 region has the DNA TGTGCCAGCAGCTTAGACCCAGGGGGCGAGGAGGAGCTGTTTTTT.

This chain uses TRBV27 with TRBJ1-1, with D hard to call. The CDR3 extends over 14 amino acids. The germline V gene encodes CDR1 MNHEY and CDR2 SMNVEV (reference sequence). V gave up 5 bases and J gave up 3 bases, with 13 bases separating them. The CDR3 bases are TGTGCCAGCAGTCGTTATCGGGGAGACACTGAAGCTTTCTTT. Translated: CASSRYRGDTEAFF.

The chain joins TRBV28 to TRBJ2-1; no clear D gene. CDR3 length: 13 amino acids. Trimming pared 5 bases from V and 8 bases from J, leaving 13 bases between. Looked up from germline, CDR1 is MDHEN and CDR2 is SYDVKM. CDR3 sequence (DNA): TGTGCCAGCAGTAAAATGGGTAGGGATGAGCAGTTCTTC. Translating gives CASSKMGRDEQFF.